The table lists the clone carrying this TCR beta chain with a few counts. As yet, its antigen is unknown. This sample was included in a study of cytomegalovirus exposure and HLA in healthy donors. 13 Jbeta primers and 60 Vbeta primers were used for the PCR. Measured with immunoSEQ multiplex PCR; TCRdb has only the in-frame clones, and not every one. The table lists roughly 250,000 clones, roughly two thirds of them singletons. The study, taken as a whole, reports: According to a later analysis, donors in an Asian-associated ancestry cluster reportedly had fewer N-insertions than the 666-donor mean.

Sequencing was performed on PBMCs. This receptor was identified in a female donor in good health and CMV-seronegative.

CDR3 coding DNA: TGTGCCAGCAGCTTTTGGGGGCAACTCTACGAGCAGTACTTC. This translates into CASSFWGQLYEQYF. V is TRBV11-2 and J is TRBJ2-7, with a tentative D call TRBD1 (6 bases). The CDR3 spans 14 residues. Trimming pared 3 bases from V and 3 bases from J, leaving 12 bases between. The germline CDR1 and CDR2 sequences are SGHAT and FQNNGV.